The 24 T cell receptor beta chains below were found in one sample sequenced in a study of sequential checkpoint blockade in melanoma. Treatment described: randomized to nivolumab then ipilimumab (arm A) or the reverse (arm B). The repertoire was sequenced with immunoSEQ multiplex PCR; TCRdb's copy has only in-frame clones and lacks some. The sample consists of about 17,000 clones, roughly three quarters of them appearing once. The input for sequencing was CD8+ T cells sorted from blood (inferred from file names), taken from a patient given nivolumab and ipilimumab in sequence. The receptors come from a human donor with melanoma.

The genes are TRBV9 and TRBJ2-5, with D perhaps matching TRBD2 (5 bases). Gene TRBJ2-7 matches the end of the DNA better, so the J call may be wrong. This CDR3 has 15 amino acids. Germline-derived CDR1 and CDR2 are SGDLS and YYNGEE. CDR3 in DNA: TGTGCCAGCAGCGTAGCTGAAACTAGCTCCTACGAGCAGTACTTC. It yields the protein CASSVAETSSYEQYF.

This clone appeared a few times. The chain has TRBV4-3 and TRBJ1-2; TRBD1 agrees at 8 bases. This CDR3 comprises 15 residues. With 0 bases clipped from V and 3 bases from J, the junction kept 3 bases outside the gene matches. In germline, CDR1 is LGHNA, CDR2 YSLEER. CDR3 sequence (DNA): TGCGCCAGCAGCCAAGAGCACAGGGGGTACTATGGCTACACCTTC. Protein: CASSQEHRGYYGYTF.

The DNA of the CDR3 is TGTGCCATCACAGAGCGGGAGGGCCGAAATGAGCAGTACTTC. Protein sequence: CAITEREGRNEQYF. The rearrangement links TRBV10-3 to TRBJ2-5, with 10 bases identical to TRBD2. Unmatched junction bases numbered 13, after V lost 7 bases and J lost 11 bases. The CDR3 is 14 residues long. CDR1 and CDR2 from the germline V gene are ENHRY and SYGVKD.

The rearrangement uses TRBV27 and TRBJ1-5; possible D gene TRBD1, 5 bases. This CDR3 has 15 residues. Trimming shortened V by 5 bases and J by 5 bases, and 16 bases separated the two germline ends. Germline loops: CDR1 MNHEY, CDR2 SMNVEV (reference sequence). The CDR3 region is CASSIAGVGDQPQHF. The DNA of the CDR3 is TGTGCCAGCAGTATCGCGGGGGTGGGGGATCAGCCCCAGCATTTT.

The chain employs TRBV15 and TRBJ2-3, with D perhaps TRBD2 (6 bases). Germline V gene lookup returns CDR1 LNHNV and CDR2 YYDKDF (reference sequence). Trimming cost V 4 bases and J 0 bases, with 20 bases left between them. The CDR3 spans 18 residues. CDR3 sequence: CATSTPLRDGGSTDTQYF. The DNA for the CDR3 is TGTGCCACCAGCACCCCACTGAGAGATGGGGGGAGCACAGATACGCAGTATTTT.

This rearrangement joins TRBV5-4 to TRBJ1-2, with TRBD1 matching over 8 bases. Trimming took 4 bases from V and 8 from J; bases not matched to a gene: 13. This CDR3 is 15 amino acids long. Germline lookup yields CDR1 SGHNT and CDR2 YYREEE (reference sequence). The CDR3 DNA reads as TGTGCCAGCAGCACTGGACAGGGAGGTCTTTCGGGCTACACCTTC. Translated: CASSTGQGGLSGYTF.

The chain has TRBV11-3 and TRBJ2-1, with D perhaps matching TRBD2 (5 bases). Trimming left V 3 bases short and J 0 bases short, with 9 bases between. CDR3 size: 15 residues. The V gene's germline CDR1 is SGHNT and CDR2 YENEEA. CDR3 DNA sequence: TGTGCCAGCAGCTTGACTATACCCTCCTACAATGAGCAGTTCTTC. This codes for CASSLTIPSYNEQFF.

The rearrangement links TRBV4-3 to TRBJ2-2, with a tentative D call TRBD1 (7 bases). The CDR3 totals 16 residues. V lost 1 base, J lost 3 bases, and 12 bases lay in between. Germline values: CDR1 LGHNA, CDR2 YSLEER. The chain's CDR3 is CASSQVSGGYTGELFF. In DNA form, the CDR3 reads TGCGCCAGCAGCCAAGTGTCAGGGGGGTACACCGGGGAGCTGTTTTTT.

This clone occurred a few times. The genes are TRBV7-9 and TRBJ2-1; D possibly corresponds to TRBD1 (5 bases). The CDR3 runs to 14 residues. Per the germline V gene, CDR1 is SEHNR and CDR2 is FQNEAQ (reference sequence). V was shortened by 5 bases and J by 4 bases, with 12 bases between the two germline ends. CDR3 DNA sequence: TGTGCCAGCAGCCCACCGCGACAGTACAATGAGCAGTTCTTC. Translated, it gives CASSPPRQYNEQFF.

This chain links TRBV6-5 with TRBJ2-1, with 7 bases fitting TRBD1. The V gene end was trimmed by 2 bases and the J gene end by 8 bases; junction bases not matched to a gene: 12. The CDR3 is made up of 16 amino acids. Germline V gene lookup returns CDR1 MNHEY and CDR2 SVGAGI. The CDR3 is CASSYAATGYLDEQFF. DNA for the CDR3: TGTGCCAGCAGTTACGCGGCGACAGGGTACCTAGATGAGCAGTTCTTC.

The rearrangement links TRBV6-1 to TRBJ1-1, with D perhaps matching TRBD1 (6 bases). Germline assignment: CDR1 MNHNS and CDR2 SASEGT. Trimming shortened V by 2 bases and J by 1 base, and 11 bases separated the two germline ends. The CDR3 runs to 15 residues. The CDR3 sequence is CASSEYGGQNTEAFF. CDR3 bases: TGTGCCAGCAGTGAATACGGGGGGCAGAACACTGAAGCTTTCTTT.

The chain has TRBV9 and TRBJ1-5, with a possible D match to TRBD1 (6 bases). CDR3 length: 15 amino acids. Trimming took 4 bases from V and 0 from J, leaving 11 bases between them. Germline V gives CDR1 SGDLS, CDR2 YYNGEE. The CDR3 sequence is CASSPTGNSNQPQHF. CDR3 coding DNA: TGTGCCAGCAGCCCGACAGGTAATAGCAATCAGCCCCAGCATTTT.

V and J are TRBV4-2 and TRBJ2-5, with 10 bases that match TRBD1. CDR1 LGHNA and CDR2 YNFKEQ come from the germline V gene. The CDR3 spans 16 residues. V dropped 4 bases and J dropped 3; count of bases not matched to a gene: 8. The CDR3 region is CASSPADRGAEETQYF. The CDR3 nucleotides read TGTGCCAGCAGCCCTGCGGACAGGGGGGCCGAAGAGACCCAGTACTTC.

The sample holds a few counts of this clone. The chain uses TRBV19 and TRBJ2-2; 8 bases line up with TRBD1. Germline-derived CDR1 and CDR2 are LNHDA and SQIVND (reference sequence). The length of the CDR3 is 14 residues. V lost 3 bases to trimming and J lost 6 bases; unmatched junction nucleotides: 3. CDR3: CASSMWTGPGELFF. In DNA form, the CDR3 reads TGTGCCAGTAGTATGTGGACAGGGCCCGGGGAGCTGTTTTTT.

The J gene is TRBJ2-1, the V gene TRBV9; 7 positions match TRBD1. The CDR3 contains 15 residues. J gave up 3 bases and V 3 bases, and 6 bases lay outside the gene matches. Per the germline V gene, CDR1 is SGDLS and CDR2 is YYNGEE. The CDR3 DNA reads TGTGCCAGCAGCGCCTGGGACAGTTTCTACAATGAGCAGTTCTTC. Its protein is CASSAWDSFYNEQFF.

A single count supports this clone. V usage is TRBV9 and J usage is TRBJ2-3; no clear D gene. The V and J ends lost 0 bases and 7 bases respectively, with 6 bases between them. The germline gives CDR1 SGDLS, CDR2 YYNGEE. CDR3 size: 12 residues. The CDR3 DNA follows: TGTGCCAGCAGCGTAGGATCTAATACGCAGTATTTT. Its translation: CASSVGSNTQYF.

The chain joins TRBV19 to TRBJ1-5, with 8 nucleotides matching TRBD1. After removal of 10 bases from V and 0 bases from J, the junction contained 5 bases not matched to a gene. The CDR3 length is 14 residues. Germline V gene sequence: CDR1 LNHDA, CDR2 SQIVND (reference sequence). CDR3 protein: CAIATGDSNQPQHF. CDR3 DNA sequence: TGTGCCATCGCGACAGGGGATAGCAATCAGCCCCAGCATTTT.

A single count supports this clone. The chain has TRBV9 and TRBJ2-1; D uncertain. The germline V gene encodes CDR1 SGDLS and CDR2 YYNGEE. The V end was cut by 3 bases, the J end by 7 bases, with 14 bases between. This CDR3 has 14 residues. CDR3 coding DNA: TGTGCCAGCAGCGCCGGCGGAGCATTGAATGAGCAGTTCTTC. This encodes CASSAGGALNEQFF.

The V and J genes are TRBV19 and TRBJ1-1; no clear D. Germline V gene lookup returns CDR1 LNHDA and CDR2 SQIVND (reference sequence). This CDR3 has 13 residues. V was pared by 1 base and J by 3 bases, with 6 bases between. This chain's CDR3 is CASSIGGDTEAFF. CDR3 DNA: TGTGCCAGTAGTATAGGCGGGGACACTGAAGCTTTCTTT.

This chain links TRBV14 with TRBJ2-2; 9 bases match TRBD2. The germline gives CDR1 SGHDN, CDR2 FVKESK. The length of the CDR3 is 16 residues. Unmatched junction bases numbered 8, after V lost 5 bases and J lost 4 bases. CDR3 bases: TGTGCCAGCAGCGGTTTAGCGGGAGAAAGCACCGGGGAGCTGTTTTTT. Translated: CASSGLAGESTGELFF.

The V gene is TRBV15, the J gene TRBJ1-2; possibly TRBD1 for D (5 bases). This CDR3 has 15 residues. The V end lost 5 bases, the J end lost 10 bases, and 23 bases lay between the germline ends. Per germline, CDR1 LNHNV and CDR2 YYDKDF (reference sequence). CDR3 loop: CATSLTRQGLDDYTF. The CDR3 DNA reads as TGTGCCACCAGCTTAACAAGGCAGGGCTTAGACGACTACACCTTC.

The chain employs TRBV9 and TRBJ2-1; D is ambiguous. CDR1 is SGDLS and CDR2 is YYNGEE in the germline V gene. The ends were cut back, 3 bases at V and 3 bases at J, with 7 bases in the middle. The CDR3 has 13 amino acids. The CDR3 loop is CASSATFYNEQFF. In nucleotides, the CDR3 is TGTGCCAGCAGCGCTACCTTCTACAATGAGCAGTTCTTC.

The chain is built from TRBV13 and TRBJ1-2; TRBD1 matches at 9 bases. The germline V gene encodes CDR1 PRHDT and CDR2 FYEKMQ (reference sequence). J was trimmed by 4 bases and V by 6 bases; bases with no gene match: 9. The length of the CDR3 is 15 residues. This CDR3 reads CASRDRDRESYGYTF. The CDR3 DNA follows: TGTGCCAGCAGGGACCGGGACAGGGAGAGCTATGGCTACACCTTC.

V usage is TRBV6-6 and J usage is TRBJ2-2; 9 bases are shared with TRBD2. The V gene end was trimmed by 8 bases and the J gene end by 1 base; junction bases not matched to a gene: 2. The germline V gene has CDR1 MNHNY and CDR2 SVGAGI (reference sequence). CDR3 length: 14 amino acids. The CDR3 DNA reads as TGTGCCAGCCGACTAGCGGAGAACACCGGGGAGCTGTTTTTT. It encodes CASRLAENTGELFF.